This T cell receptor (beta chain) was sequenced for a study of blood T cell repertoires in COVID-19. Germline loops: CDR1 PRHDT, CDR2 FYEKMQ (reference sequence). The CDR3 sequence is 14 residues long. Trimming took off 1 base at V and 1 base at J, with 5 bases between the two ends. Measured with immunoSEQ multiplex PCR; TCRdb has only the in-frame clones, and not every one. The table includes around 100,000 clones, around 91% detected once. The chain couples TRBV13 to TRBJ2-1, with D uncertain. The TCR was taken from a woman older than 75 with acute or convalescent COVID-19. Sample: peripheral blood. The CDR3 DNA reads TGTGCCAGCAGCTTAGAGCTATCCTACAATGAGCAGTTCTTC. Encoded protein: CASSLELSYNEQFF.